These 27 T cell receptor beta chains were all obtained from the same sample, sequenced in a study of cytomegalovirus exposure and HLA in healthy donors. In the PCR, 60 Vbeta and 13 Jbeta primers were used. Profiling relied on immunoSEQ multiplex PCR, and the TCRdb table lists in-frame clones only, not all of them. The data hold roughly 100,000 clones, with over 60% observed a single time. The source material was PBMCs. The origin of the receptors is a male donor in good health and CMV-seropositive.

The DNA of the CDR3 is TGTGCCAGCAGTTCCCCTAGCGGGAGAGGGAATGAGCAGTTCTTC. Amino acid sequence: CASSSPSGRGNEQFF. V and J are TRBV27 and TRBJ2-1, with 10 bases lining up with TRBD2. This CDR3 has 15 residues. CDR1 and CDR2 from the germline V gene are MNHEY and SMNVEV (reference sequence). J lost 7 bases, V lost 4 bases, and 7 bases had no gene match.

V usage is TRBV10-3 and J usage is TRBJ2-7, with D uncertain. The CDR3 contains 11 residues. V was clipped by 6 bases and J by 6 bases, with 9 bases between them. In germline, CDR1 is ENHRY, CDR2 SYGVKD. The DNA for the CDR3 is TGTGCCATCAGGAAGAGGAGCGAGCAGTACTTC. Translation gives CAIRKRSEQYF.

The V call is TRBV2, the J call TRBJ2-1; the match to TRBD1 covers 10 bases. Germline V lookup: CDR1 SNHLY, CDR2 FYNNEI. The CDR3 spans 15 residues. V lost 7 bases to trimming and J lost 3 bases; unmatched junction nucleotides: 6. The CDR3, as DNA: TGTGCCAGCAACGACCGGGACAGGGGCTACAATGAGCAGTTCTTC. Residues: CASNDRDRGYNEQFF.

The chain uses TRBV10-2 and TRBJ2-2; 9 bases fit TRBD2. V lost 10 bases, J lost 1 base, and 4 bases stayed unmatched. This CDR3 is built from 14 residues. CDR1 and CDR2 (germline): WSHSY, SAAADI. CDR3: CAIRSGRNTGELFF. CDR3 nucleotide sequence: TGCGCCATCCGTAGCGGGAGGAACACCGGGGAGCTGTTTTTT.

The chain is built from TRBV7-6 and TRBJ2-7; D is unclear. Germline V gives CDR1 SGHVS, CDR2 FNYEAQ. The V end was cut by 5 bases, the J end by 4 bases, with 18 bases between. This CDR3 spans 15 amino acids. This CDR3 reads CASSLDIPPPYEQYF. The DNA for the CDR3 is TGTGCCAGCAGCCTAGACATACCTCCCCCTTACGAGCAGTACTTC.

This chain joins TRBV5-1 and TRBJ1-1, with a tentative D call TRBD1 (5 bases). From germline, CDR1 is SGHRS and CDR2 YFSETQ. Trimming shortened V by 3 bases and J by 0 bases, and 6 bases separated the two germline ends. CDR3 length: 13 residues. CDR3 loop: CASSSTVNTEAFF. CDR3 DNA sequence: TGCGCCAGCAGCTCGACAGTGAACACTGAAGCTTTCTTT. Variable domain in full (rest from reference TRBV5-1 and TRBJ1-1): KAGVTQTPRYLIKTRGQQVTLSCSPISGHRSVSWYQQTPGQGLQFLFEYFSETQRNKGNFPGRFSGRQFSNSRSEMNVSTLELGDSALYLCASSSTVNTEAFFGQGTRLTVV.

The chain combines TRBV5-1 with TRBJ2-1; the D is unclear. Trimming left V 0 bases short and J 0 bases short, with 10 bases between. CDR1 is SGHRS, CDR2 YFSETQ, per germline. The CDR3 has 16 residues. The chain's CDR3 is CASSLVVPSSYNEQFF. In DNA, the CDR3 is TGCGCCAGCAGCTTGGTTGTCCCCAGCTCCTACAATGAGCAGTTCTTC. Supplemented by reference TRBV5-1 and TRBJ2-1, the full variable domain reads KAGVTQTPRYLIKTRGQQVTLSCSPISGHRSVSWYQQTPGQGLQFLFEYFSETQRNKGNFPGRFSGRQFSNSRSEMNVSTLELGDSALYLCASSLVVPSSYNEQFFGPGTRLTVL.

The CDR3 DNA sequence: TGTGCCAGCAGCTTGCTAGAGTCCTACGAGCAGTACTTC. It is translated as CASSLLESYEQYF. This rearrangement joins TRBV7-2 to TRBJ2-7; D is unresolved. CDR1 is SGHTA and CDR2 is FQGNSA in the germline V gene. Trimming took 3 bases from V and 1 from J, leaving 7 bases between them. The CDR3 has 13 residues.

This clone was observed a single time. This sequence joins TRBV5-1 and TRBJ2-2; TRBD2 aligns across 9 bases. Germline trimming cut 3 bases from V and 3 bases from J; bases unmatched to any gene: 6. The CDR3 extends over 16 amino acids. CDR1 is SGHRS, CDR2 YFSETQ, per germline. The CDR3 spells CASSSIAGVDTGELFF. The CDR3 region has the DNA TGCGCCAGCAGCTCAATAGCGGGAGTCGACACCGGGGAGCTGTTTTTT.

V and J are TRBV11-1 and TRBJ2-7, with D possibly being TRBD1 (6 bases). This CDR3 region has 12 residues. V shed 7 bases and J shed 6 bases, with 13 bases lying between them. CDR1 is SGHAT and CDR2 is FQDESV in the germline V gene (reference sequence). The CDR3 sequence: CASTKGGSEQYF. In DNA form, the CDR3 reads TGTGCCAGCACCAAAGGGGGAAGCGAGCAGTACTTC.

V and J are TRBV10-3 and TRBJ2-2; 8 bases match TRBD2. The germline gives CDR1 ENHRY, CDR2 SYGVKD. This CDR3 has 13 amino acids. V lost 8 bases to trimming and J lost 6 bases; unmatched junction nucleotides: 5. CDR3 sequence: CAIREGVPGELFF. The CDR3 nucleotides read TGTGCCATCCGGGAGGGCGTACCCGGGGAGCTGTTTTTT.

CDR3 in DNA: TGTGCCAGCATGAAACAACGGGGGGCAGAGAATAATTCACCCCTCCACTTT. Protein product: CASMKQRGAENNSPLHF. The chain carries TRBV28 and TRBJ1-6; a weak D match, TRBD1 (6 bases). Trimming shortened V by 7 bases and J by 5 bases, and 21 bases separated the two germline ends. The V gene's germline CDR1 is MDHEN and CDR2 SYDVKM. The CDR3 consists of 17 residues.

V gene TRBV5-1 combines with J gene TRBJ1-1, with unresolved D. The CDR3 contains 14 residues. V dropped 0 bases and J dropped 2 bases, with 8 bases sitting between them. Per the germline V gene, CDR1 is SGHRS and CDR2 is YFSETQ. This CDR3 reads CASSLVVANTEAFF. The DNA for the CDR3 is TGCGCCAGCAGCTTGGTGGTGGCAAACACTGAAGCTTTCTTT.

Here the CDR3 DNA reads TGTGCCAGCAGCTTAGCGGGAGCAGACTTTACTGGAAACACCATATATTTT. This codes for CASSLAGADFTGNTIYF. The V and J genes are TRBV7-2 and TRBJ1-3, with D unresolved. The germline V and J ends were trimmed by 0 bases and 2 bases, with 14 bases remaining between them. Germline CDR1 reads SGHTA; CDR2 reads FQGNSA. The CDR3 contains 17 residues.

V usage is TRBV10-3 and J usage is TRBJ2-1; no clear D. Germline CDR1 is ENHRY and CDR2 is SYGVKD. The V end was cut by 1 base, the J end by 10 bases, with 8 bases between. CDR3 length: 12 amino acids. The CDR3 loop reads CAISELAEEQFF. In DNA, the CDR3 is TGTGCCATCAGTGAGTTAGCTGAGGAGCAGTTCTTC.

This rearrangement joins TRBV28 to TRBJ2-7; D is possibly TRBD1 (5 bases). The CDR3 covers 13 residues. The V end lost 2 bases, the J end lost 7 bases, and 12 bases lay between the germline ends. Germline V lookup: CDR1 MDHEN, CDR2 SYDVKM. The CDR3 DNA sequence: TGTGCCAGCAGTTTAAAATTCAGGGTTGAGCAGTACTTC. It specifies CASSLKFRVEQYF.

The CDR3 nucleotides are TGCAGCGTTGGGGGAGGGGCGACTAATGAAAAACTGTTTTTT. It is translated as CSVGGGATNEKLFF. The chain carries TRBV29-1 and TRBJ1-4; a weak D match, TRBD1 (5 bases). CDR1 and CDR2 from the germline V gene are SQVTM and ANQGSEA. V was shortened by 4 bases and J by 2 bases, with 11 bases between the two germline ends. The CDR3 totals 14 residues.

Written as DNA, the CDR3 is TGTGCCAGCAGCCCAAACTACTACGAGCAGTACTTC. Its protein product is CASSPNYYEQYF. The chain joins TRBV11-2 to TRBJ2-5; D not certain. The J call may be mistaken, given a closer DNA end match to TRBJ2-7. The CDR3 consists of 12 residues. Per germline, CDR1 SGHAT and CDR2 FQNNGV.

This rearrangement joins TRBV6-1 to TRBJ2-5, with 7 nucleotides matching TRBD1. The CDR3 contains 15 residues. CDR1 is MNHNS and CDR2 is SASEGT in the germline V gene. The J segment lost 2 bases and the V segment lost 7 bases, leaving 10 bases of the junction unmatched. The CDR3 reads CASTLQGRGQETQYF. The CDR3 region has the DNA TGTGCCAGCACCCTTCAGGGCAGGGGGCAAGAGACCCAGTACTTC.

The rearrangement links TRBV19 to TRBJ2-1, with D possibly being TRBD1 (6 bases). Germline V CDR1 and CDR2: LNHDA, SQIVND (reference sequence). This CDR3 has 14 amino acids. Trimming pared 3 bases from V and 5 bases from J, leaving 11 bases between. CDR3 loop: CASSIGTQDNEQFF. The CDR3 nucleotides read TGTGCCAGTAGTATCGGGACACAGGACAATGAGCAGTTCTTC.

The J gene is TRBJ2-5, the V gene TRBV28; TRBD1 matches at 7 bases. The V segment lost 7 bases and the J segment 5 bases; nucleotides outside the gene matches: 7. CDR3 length: 13 amino acids. The germline V gene has CDR1 MDHEN and CDR2 SYDVKM. The CDR3: CASTEQGRETQYF. CDR3 coding DNA: TGTGCCAGCACCGAACAGGGGCGGGAGACCCAGTACTTC.

CDR3 in DNA: TGTGCCAGCAGCTACACAACTAATGAAAAACTGTTTTTT. Its translation is CASSYTTNEKLFF. The J gene is TRBJ1-4, the V gene TRBV7-9, with no clear D. The germline gives CDR1 SEHNR, CDR2 FQNEAQ (reference sequence). Trimming pared 4 bases from V and 0 bases from J, leaving 3 bases between. There are 13 residues in the CDR3.

This rearrangement joins TRBV6-6 to TRBJ2-2; 10 bases fit TRBD2. The V and J ends lost 6 bases and 5 bases, in that order; junction bases with no gene match: 6. The germline gives CDR1 MNHNY, CDR2 SVGAGI (reference sequence). CDR3 length: 15 amino acids. The DNA of the CDR3 is TGTGCCAGCAGAACTAGCGGGATCCTTACCGGGGAGCTGTTTTTT. Translation gives CASRTSGILTGELFF.

V gene TRBV2 combines with J gene TRBJ2-2; TRBD1 might be the D (5 bases). Trimming left V 7 bases short and J 0 bases short, with 9 bases between. This CDR3 spans 14 amino acids. Germline loops: CDR1 SNHLY, CDR2 FYNNEI. The CDR3 DNA reads TGTGCCAGCACCCCGGACACGAACACCGGGGAGCTGTTTTTT. This codes for CASTPDTNTGELFF.

The V call is TRBV18, the J call TRBJ2-2, with a possible D match to TRBD1 (6 bases). Trimming cost V 3 bases and J 6 bases, with 11 bases left between them. Germline V lookup: CDR1 KGHSH, CDR2 LQKENI. This CDR3 is 14 amino acids long. The DNA of the CDR3 is TGTGCCAGCTCACCCCAGACAGGCTCCGGGGAGCTGTTTTTT. The encoded protein is CASSPQTGSGELFF.

This chain uses TRBV6-5 with TRBJ2-7; TRBD1 aligns across 10 bases. The CDR3 is 15 amino acids. The V segment lost 2 bases and the J segment 4 bases; nucleotides outside the gene matches: 5. Germline CDR1 MNHEY, CDR2 SVGAGI. The CDR3 sequence is CASSYDGTGDYEQYF. Written as DNA, the CDR3 is TGTGCCAGCAGTTACGATGGGACAGGGGATTACGAGCAGTACTTC.

In this sample, this clone turned up once. The chain links TRBV10-3 to TRBJ2-7; a possible D gene is TRBD1 (5 bases). Between the trimmed V and J ends, which lost 2 bases and 6 bases, there was a span of 8 bases. The CDR3 extends over 12 amino acids. CDR1 is ENHRY, CDR2 SYGVKD, per germline. As DNA, the CDR3 is TGTGCCATCAGTGAGGGGGCGGTCGAGCAGTACTTC. Its protein product is CAISEGAVEQYF.